This T cell receptor beta chain originates from a study of blood T cell repertoires in COVID-19. Study context: Nucleic acid was either cDNA or gDNA, and it came from T cells, B-cell-depleted T cells, or PBMCs.

CDR1 KGHSH and CDR2 LQKENI come from the germline V gene. V was pared by 3 bases and J by 5 bases, with 8 bases of the junction left unmatched. The CDR3 spans 16 residues. The data were produced by immunoSEQ multiplex PCR, yet TCRdb's version contains in-frame clones alone and is incomplete. The repertoire includes around 330,000 clones, around nine tenths of them detected once, and 2.6% sits in the top ten. The genes are TRBV18 and TRBJ2-5; 11 nucleotides match TRBD1. The clonotype originates from a man aged 55 to 70 who had recovered from COVID-19. Sequencing was carried out using PBMCs or T cells enriched from blood (not recorded which). Here the CDR3 DNA reads TGTGCCAGCTCACCCGTTGGACAGGGGGCATGGGAGACCCAGTACTTC. Residues: CASSPVGQGAWETQYF.